Following are 29 T cell receptor beta chains from one sample sequenced in a study of blood T cell repertoires in COVID-19. The table came from immunoSEQ multiplex PCR; TCRdb's copy has only in-frame clones and leaves some out. The sample contains under 95,000 clones, 80% to 85% of which appear only once. What was sequenced was peripheral blood. The receptors were gathered from an elderly woman with active or convalescent COVID-19.

This chain connects TRBV28 to TRBJ1-6; D is perhaps TRBD1 (6 bases). The germline V gene encodes CDR1 MDHEN and CDR2 SYDVKM. This CDR3 is built from 16 residues. V was cut by 6 bases and J by 0 bases, with 12 bases left in between. CDR3 nucleotide sequence: TGTGCCAGCAGCCCTTCGGACAGCTCCTATAATTCACCCCTCCACTTT. It specifies CASSPSDSSYNSPLHF.

J is TRBJ2-2 and V is TRBV3-1 (or the pseudogene TRBV3-2); 10 bases are shared with TRBD2. Germline V CDR1 and CDR2: LGHDT, YNNKEL (reference sequence). The V gene end was trimmed by 0 bases and the J gene end by 4 bases; junction bases not matched to a gene: 5. The CDR3 length is 17 residues. Written as DNA, the CDR3 is TGTGCCAGCAGCCAAGATAAGGTAGCGGGAGGCACCGGGGAGCTGTTTTTT. Translating gives CASSQDKVAGGTGELFF.

The V and J genes are TRBV2 and TRBJ1-2, with 9 positions matching TRBD1. The germline V gene has CDR1 SNHLY and CDR2 FYNNEI. The CDR3 runs to 14 residues. V was clipped by 7 bases and J by 8 bases; unmatched bases: 11. The DNA of the CDR3 is TGTGCCAGCACGTACAGGGGGCGCGCTGGAGGCTACACCTTC. Protein sequence: CASTYRGRAGGYTF.

The V and J genes are TRBV19 and TRBJ1-5; 8 positions agree with TRBD1. This CDR3 contains 17 residues. Trimming at V came to 3 bases and at J to 5 bases, leaving 12 bases not matched to a gene. Germline-derived CDR1 and CDR2 are LNHDA and SQIVND (reference sequence). CDR3 nucleotide sequence: TGTGCCAGTAGTATCCCGGACAGGGAATGGTTCGATCAGCCCCAGCATTTT. This gives the protein CASSIPDREWFDQPQHF.

The chain carries TRBV28 and TRBJ1-2, with 7 bases lining up with TRBD1. V lost 5 bases to trimming and J lost 4 bases; unmatched junction nucleotides: 10. The CDR3 contains 15 residues. Germline CDR1 reads MDHEN; CDR2 reads SYDVKM. The CDR3 spells CASSIGQVSSYGYTF. The CDR3 region has the DNA TGTGCCAGCAGTATCGGACAGGTCTCCTCCTATGGCTACACCTTC.

This sequence joins TRBV10-3 and TRBJ1-1; 7 bases map to TRBD1. Germline V gives CDR1 ENHRY, CDR2 SYGVKD. The CDR3 spans 14 residues. V was pared by 6 bases and J by 0 bases, with 4 bases of the junction left unmatched. CDR3 region: CAIRPTGLNTEAFF. CDR3 in DNA: TGTGCCATCAGACCGACAGGGTTGAACACTGAAGCTTTCTTT.

This chain connects TRBV6-5 to TRBJ2-5; D is perhaps TRBD1 (5 bases). Trimming cost V 6 bases and J 2 bases, with 10 bases left between them. The germline CDR1 and CDR2 sequences are MNHEY and SVGAGI. The CDR3 consists of 13 residues. This CDR3 is CASRSPGQETQYF. In nucleotides, the CDR3 is TGTGCCAGCAGATCACCAGGGCAAGAGACCCAGTACTTC.

This sequence joins TRBV13 and TRBJ2-1, with D perhaps TRBD1 (6 bases). The CDR3 length is 15 residues. CDR1 is PRHDT, CDR2 FYEKMQ, per germline (reference sequence). Trimming pared 7 bases from V and 1 base from J, leaving 14 bases between. The CDR3 DNA reads TGTGCCAGCAAAGGTGGCAGGGGTTCCTACAATGAGCAGTTCTTC. It codes for CASKGGRGSYNEQFF. Drawing the rest from reference TRBV13 and TRBJ2-1, the complete variable domain is AAGVIQSPRHLIKEKRETATLKCYPIPRHDTVYWYQQGPGQDPQFLISFYEKMQSDKGSIPDRFSAQQFSDYHSELNMSSLELGDSALYFCASKGGRGSYNEQFFGPGTRLTVL.

This clone has just one count. The chain employs TRBV11-1 and TRBJ2-1, with 8 bases aligning to TRBD2. Germline V gene sequence: CDR1 SGHAT, CDR2 FQDESV (reference sequence). Unmatched junction bases numbered 7, after V lost 5 bases and J lost 4 bases. The CDR3 totals 15 residues. The CDR3 protein is CASSPVLAVYNEQFF. DNA for the CDR3: TGTGCCAGCAGCCCGGTACTAGCGGTTTACAATGAGCAGTTCTTC.

The chain joins TRBV4-2 to TRBJ2-1; D is unresolved. V lost 0 bases, J lost 0 bases, and 12 bases lay in between. The CDR3 spans 17 residues. The germline V gene encodes CDR1 LGHNA and CDR2 YNFKEQ. In DNA form, the CDR3 reads TGTGCCAGCAGCCAAGATCGTCCCCCCAGCTCCTACAATGAGCAGTTCTTC. This encodes CASSQDRPPSSYNEQFF.

The genes are TRBV19 and TRBJ2-2, with TRBD2 as a possible D gene (6 bases). Germline CDR1 LNHDA, CDR2 SQIVND (reference sequence). V gave up 7 bases and J gave up 2 bases, with 20 bases separating them. CDR3 size: 17 residues. CDR3 amino acids: CASTAYGDSPNTGELFF. The CDR3 coding sequence is TGTGCCAGTACCGCCTATGGGGACTCTCCTAACACCGGGGAGCTGTTTTTT.

CDR3 DNA sequence: TGTGCCAGCAGTGAATCGGGGACAGAAAAAAATAACTATGGCTACACCTTC. Protein: CASSESGTEKNNYGYTF. This chain connects TRBV25-1 to TRBJ1-2, with 7 bases identical to TRBD1. Losses at the gene ends were 1 base for V and 1 base for J; bases not matched to a gene: 9. The germline V gene encodes CDR1 MGHDK and CDR2 SYGVNS. The CDR3 totals 17 residues.

This chain links TRBV28 with TRBJ2-4; 7 positions match TRBD1. The germline V gene encodes CDR1 MDHEN and CDR2 SYDVKM. The CDR3 runs to 14 residues. After removal of 8 bases from V and 3 bases from J, the junction contained 7 bases not matched to a gene. CDR3 protein: CASGRGLNKNIQYF. DNA for the CDR3: TGTGCCAGCGGAAGGGGGCTTAACAAAAACATTCAGTACTTC. The variable domain in full, with the rest retrieved from reference TRBV28 and TRBJ2-4, is DVKVTQSSRYLVKRTGEKVFLECVQDMDHENMFWYRQDPGLGLRLIYFSYDVKMKEKGDIPEGYSVSREKKERFSLILESASTNQTSMYLCASGRGLNKNIQYFGAGTRLSVL.

The chain is built from TRBV11-2 and TRBJ1-2; D gene unclear. The V end was cut by 3 bases, the J end by 7 bases, with 9 bases between. Germline CDR1 SGHAT, CDR2 FQNNGV. The CDR3 is 12 amino acids. The CDR3 spells CASSFFSSGYTF. For the CDR3, the DNA is TGTGCCAGCAGCTTTTTCTCCTCTGGCTACACCTTC.

The chain combines TRBV6-5 with TRBJ1-2, with D hard to call. The CDR3 contains 13 residues. From germline, CDR1 is MNHEY and CDR2 SVGAGI. With 6 bases removed from V and 4 bases from J, the gap between germline ends came to 12 bases. The CDR3 DNA reads TGTGCCAGCAGCCTTACTTTCGGCTATGGCTACACCTTC. Its translation is CASSLTFGYGYTF.

The J gene is TRBJ2-7, the V gene TRBV6-2 or TRBV6-3; 12 bases match TRBD2. Germline CDR1 is MNHEY and CDR2 is SVGEGT. The CDR3 runs 17 residues. V shed 6 bases and J 0 bases; nucleotides not matched to a gene: 9. CDR3 sequence: CASSNGLAGILSYEQYF. CDR3 nucleotide sequence: TGTGCCAGCAGCAATGGACTAGCGGGAATACTCTCCTACGAGCAGTACTTC.

The rearrangement joins TRBV19 to TRBJ2-1; 9 bases are shared with TRBD1. V dropped 8 bases and J dropped 8; count of bases not matched to a gene: 10. This CDR3 has 14 amino acids. Germline assignment: CDR1 LNHDA and CDR2 SQIVND (reference sequence). The CDR3 coding sequence is TGTGCCAGTGGCCGGGACAGGGAGGCCTATGAGCAGTTCTTC. Its translation is CASGRDREAYEQFF.

The chain couples TRBV7-9 to TRBJ2-7; no firm D call. The CDR3 length is 14 residues. CDR1 is SEHNR and CDR2 is FQNEAQ in the germline V gene (reference sequence). The V gene lost 1 base and the J gene lost 1 base, with 8 bases spanning the gap. CDR3 region: CASSLGGGSYEQYF. CDR3 DNA sequence: TGTGCCAGCAGCTTAGGTGGCGGTTCCTACGAGCAGTACTTC.

V and J are TRBV7-9 and TRBJ1-1; D is unclear. The V end lost 5 bases, the J end lost 6 bases, and 13 bases lay between the germline ends. Germline V gene data show CDR1 as SEHNR and CDR2 as FQNEAQ (reference sequence). There are 13 residues in the CDR3. The CDR3 sequence: CASSPAGYAEAFF. In nucleotides, the CDR3 is TGTGCCAGCAGCCCAGCAGGTTACGCTGAAGCTTTCTTT. Combining the CDR3 with reference TRBV7-9 and TRBJ1-1 gives the whole variable domain DTGVSQNPRHKITKRGQNVTFRCDPISEHNRLYWYRQTLGQGPEFLTYFQNEAQLEKSRLLSDRFSAERPKGSFSTLEIQRTEQGDSAMYLCASSPAGYAEAFFGQGTRLTVV.

The chain recombines TRBV3-1 (or the pseudogene TRBV3-2) with TRBJ1-2; D is ambiguous. This CDR3 is 14 amino acids long. V lost 3 bases and J 4 bases, leaving 12 bases between the germline ends. Germline CDR1 reads LGHDT; CDR2 reads YNNKEL (reference sequence). Here the CDR3 DNA reads TGTGCCAGCAGCCAGCTGTGGGCCCCCTATGGCTACACCTTC. It is translated as CASSQLWAPYGYTF.

The chain has TRBV11-3 and TRBJ1-1; the D gene is possibly TRBD1 (5 bases). This CDR3 region has 12 residues. V lost 5 bases, J lost 7 bases, and 11 bases lay in between. CDR1 is SGHNT, CDR2 YENEEA, per germline. This CDR3 reads CASSTRQFEAFF. CDR3 coding DNA: TGTGCCAGCAGCACCAGACAGTTTGAAGCTTTCTTT.

This chain joins TRBV5-4 and TRBJ2-7; TRBD2 aligns across 8 bases. Germline values: CDR1 SGHNT, CDR2 YYREEE (reference sequence). Trimming removed 1 base from V and 3 bases from J; junction bases left unmatched: 6. This CDR3 spans 15 amino acids. The CDR3 region has the DNA TGTGCCAGCAGCTTGACGCTAGCGGGCCTCTACGAGCAGTACTTC. Translation: CASSLTLAGLYEQYF.

The CDR3 DNA sequence: TGTGCCAGCAGTCCGATCCGGGGGACCTACGAGCAGTACTTC. Encoded protein: CASSPIRGTYEQYF. The chain carries TRBV28 and TRBJ2-7; maybe TRBD2 (6 bases). The length of the CDR3 is 14 residues. The V and J ends lost 5 bases and 2 bases respectively, with 13 bases between them. CDR1 and CDR2 from the germline V gene are MDHEN and SYDVKM.

The gene calls are TRBV11-2 and TRBJ1-3, with a possible D match to TRBD1 (5 bases). The ends were cut back, 1 base at V and 8 bases at J, with 21 bases in the middle. Germline CDR1 SGHAT, CDR2 FQNNGV. The CDR3 sequence is 17 residues long. CDR3 nucleotides: TGTGCCAGCAGCTTAGGCCTTCCGCTTGCCCTGGGGCACACCATATATTTT. It encodes CASSLGLPLALGHTIYF.

There are a few counts of this clone. CDR3 DNA: TGTGCCAGCGGGACAGGAGGTGGCTACGAGCAGTACTTC. Translated, it gives CASGTGGGYEQYF. The chain couples TRBV7-9 to TRBJ2-7; 8 positions match TRBD1. Germline CDR1 is SEHNR and CDR2 is FQNEAQ (reference sequence). The CDR3 contains 13 residues. J gave up 3 bases and V 8 bases, and 6 bases lay outside the gene matches.

The chain carries TRBV7-8 and TRBJ1-2; TRBD1 matches at 7 bases. The junction had 8 bases not matched to a gene; V was cut back by 3 bases and J by 10 bases. CDR1 is SGHVS, CDR2 FQNEAQ, per germline. The CDR3 covers 13 residues. CDR3 nucleotides: TGTGCCAGCAGCTTCGGGACAGCGAGAACCTACACCTTC. Translating it yields CASSFGTARTYTF.

The gene calls are TRBV19 and TRBJ1-1, with D hard to call. V was clipped by 0 bases and J by 3 bases, with 8 bases between them. CDR1 and CDR2 from the germline V gene are LNHDA and SQIVND (reference sequence). The CDR3 has 14 residues. DNA of the CDR3: TGTGCCAGTAGTATAGATATAGTCGACACTGAAGCTTTCTTT. This sequence encodes CASSIDIVDTEAFF.

V gene TRBV19 combines with J gene TRBJ2-5; 8 nucleotides agree with TRBD1. Germline CDR1 LNHDA, CDR2 SQIVND (reference sequence). The CDR3 contains 15 residues. V lost 5 bases and J lost 5; bases outside the gene matches: 10. CDR3 bases: TGTGCCAGTAGTGACGGACAGGGCAGGGTGGAGACCCAGTACTTC. Residues: CASSDGQGRVETQYF.

J is TRBJ1-2 and V is TRBV15, with 7 positions matching TRBD1. Losses at the gene ends were 2 bases for V and 7 bases for J; bases not matched to a gene: 7. The CDR3 is made up of 14 amino acids. Germline CDR1 LNHNV, CDR2 YYDKDF (reference sequence). The CDR3 nucleotides are TGTGCCACCAGCAGACGGAAACAGGGGTCTGGCTACACCTTC. This gives the protein CATSRRKQGSGYTF.